The source of this T cell receptor beta chain is a study of T cell clones after liver transplantation. About the research overall: TCRbeta sequencing after a pre-transplant mixed lymphocyte reaction identified graft-donor-reactive clones, later tracked in post-transplant blood. Apart from a few HCV-positive recipients, transplants were for non-autoimmune, non-viral reasons. Study results and caveats: Conclusions were preliminary, with small, heterogeneous patient groups.

Note on this clone: The antigen is not known.

Unstimulated PBMCs were sorted into CD3+CD4+ and CD3+CD8+ populations. The germline CDR1 and CDR2 sequences are SGHRS and YFSETQ. The CDR3 spans 16 residues. J lost 6 bases, V lost 0 bases, and 9 bases had no gene match. Profiling relied on immunoSEQ multiplex PCR, and the TCRdb table lists in-frame clones only, not all of them. The sample holds roughly 80,000 clones, around 78% seen once. The sequence derives from a human patient who received a liver transplant. The T cells may partly be graft donor cells. The input for sequencing was CD4+ T cells from blood, taken at the 22-month timepoint. The chain couples TRBV5-1 to TRBJ1-5; 7 bases map to TRBD1. The CDR3: CASSLEGAGGGQPQHF. CDR3 DNA: TGCGCCAGCAGCTTGGAGGGTGCAGGGGGTGGTCAGCCCCAGCATTTT. Complete variable domain (other parts from reference TRBV5-1 and TRBJ1-5): KAGVTQTPRYLIKTRGQQVTLSCSPISGHRSVSWYQQTPGQGLQFLFEYFSETQRNKGNFPGRFSGRQFSNSRSEMNVSTLELGDSALYLCASSLEGAGGGQPQHFGDGTRLSIL.